The 25 T cell receptor beta chains reported below all come from one sample, sequenced in a study of technical replicates of blood from a handful of donors. The method was immunoSEQ multiplex PCR; TCRdb's version includes in-frame clones alone and lacks a portion of them. The table has tens of thousands of clones, 91% seen once; the top ten hold 3% to 4%. Sequencing used PBMCs. These receptors were obtained from a human donor in good health. Some clones in this sample may be carry-over from other donors' samples.

The chain recombines TRBV7-9 with TRBJ1-2; D is uncertain. The CDR3 totals 14 residues. CDR1 is SEHNR and CDR2 is FQNEAQ in the germline V gene (reference sequence). Trimming took 0 bases from V and 6 from J, leaving 11 bases between them. The CDR3 nucleotides read TGTGCCAGCAGCTTAGCGTTTGGACTAAATGGCTACACCTTC. Its translation is CASSLAFGLNGYTF.

The rearrangement links TRBV5-1 to TRBJ1-1; TRBD1 agrees at 8 bases. V lost 4 bases, J lost 6 bases, and 5 bases stayed unmatched. Germline CDR1 reads SGHRS; CDR2 reads YFSETQ. CDR3 length: 13 residues. The CDR3: CASSADRAPEAFF. DNA of the CDR3: TGCGCCAGCAGCGCGGACAGGGCCCCTGAAGCTTTCTTT.

The J gene is TRBJ2-7, the V gene TRBV9, with TRBD2 matching 9 bases. This CDR3 is 15 amino acids long. V shed 2 bases and J 2 bases; nucleotides not matched to a gene: 5. Germline CDR1 and CDR2: SGDLS and YYNGEE. DNA for the CDR3: TGTGCCAGCAGCGTGACTAGCGGTCCTGCCTACGAGCAGTACTTC. Translated, it gives CASSVTSGPAYEQYF.

The sample holds one count of this clone. The rearrangement uses TRBV30 and TRBJ2-7; 9 bases are a match to TRBD2. CDR1 and CDR2 (germline): GTSNPN, SVGIG (reference sequence). The V segment lost 2 bases and the J segment 2 bases; nucleotides outside the gene matches: 4. There are 14 residues in the CDR3. The CDR3 is CAWSLLAGTYEQYF. CDR3 in DNA: TGTGCCTGGAGTTTACTAGCGGGCACCTACGAGCAGTACTTC.

V gene TRBV29-1 combines with J gene TRBJ1-1; maybe TRBD1 (6 bases). The V and J ends lost 2 bases and 4 bases respectively, with 11 bases between them. This CDR3 is 13 amino acids long. CDR1 is SQVTM, CDR2 ANQGSEA, per germline. CDR3 loop: CSVEISGATEAFF. Written as DNA, the CDR3 is TGCAGCGTTGAAATTTCAGGGGCCACTGAAGCTTTCTTT.

V gene TRBV5-6 combines with J gene TRBJ1-2; 10 bases are a match to TRBD1. Unmatched junction bases numbered 7, after V lost 4 bases and J lost 7 bases. Germline-derived CDR1 and CDR2 are SGHDT and YYEEEE. This CDR3 has 14 amino acids. As DNA, the CDR3 is TGTGCCAGCAGCCCCCGGGACAGGGGACTTGGCTACACCTTC. This gives the protein CASSPRDRGLGYTF. Combining the CDR3 with reference TRBV5-6 and TRBJ1-2 gives the whole variable domain DAGVTQSPTHLIKTRGQQVTLRCSPKSGHDTVSWYQQALGQGPQFIFQYYEEEERQRGNFPDRFSGHQFPNYSSELNVNALLLGDSALYLCASSPRDRGLGYTFGSGTRLTVV.

CDR3 residues: CASTGRGYEQFF. DNA for the CDR3: TGTGCCAGCACTGGTCGGGGTTATGAGCAGTTCTTC. V usage is TRBV6-6 and J usage is TRBJ2-1; maybe TRBD2 (5 bases). Germline loops: CDR1 MNHNY, CDR2 SVGAGI (reference sequence). CDR3 length: 12 amino acids. Deletions cut 7 bases from V and 8 bases from J, with 12 bases between.

This chain connects TRBV7-8 to TRBJ2-7; 11 nucleotides match TRBD2. Germline V gene data show CDR1 as SGHVS and CDR2 as FQNEAQ. V lost 7 bases, J lost 6 bases, and 17 bases stayed unmatched. This CDR3 region has 17 residues. CDR3 in amino acids: CASNPNYIAGGPGEQYF. The CDR3, as DNA: TGTGCCAGCAACCCCAATTACATAGCGGGGGGGCCCGGCGAGCAGTACTTC.

V is TRBV9 and J is TRBJ1-3; 7 bases line up with TRBD1. The V gene end was trimmed by 0 bases and the J gene end by 0 bases; junction bases not matched to a gene: 3. This CDR3 has 16 amino acids. Germline V lookup: CDR1 SGDLS, CDR2 YYNGEE. The CDR3 DNA reads TGTGCCAGCAGCGTAGTCGAGGGGGCCTCTGGAAACACCATATATTTT. Its translation: CASSVVEGASGNTIYF.

Worth noting for this clone: Germline and junction disagree at one end, which may indicate a read error. The chain couples TRBV7-9 to TRBJ2-3, with D maybe TRBD2 (6 bases). The CDR3 extends over 15 amino acids. Germline V gene sequence: CDR1 SEHNR, CDR2 FQNEAQ (reference sequence). The CDR3 protein is CASSIAGGSTDTQYF. Written as DNA, the CDR3 is TGTGCCAGCAGCATAGCCGGGGGAAGCACAGATACGCAGTATTTT.

J is TRBJ2-1 and V is TRBV5-1, with 10 bases matching TRBD2. The junction had 5 bases not matched to a gene; V was cut back by 4 bases and J by 7 bases. The CDR3 totals 14 residues. Germline-derived CDR1 and CDR2 are SGHRS and YFSETQ. CDR3 loop: CASSPTAGGNEQFF. CDR3 nucleotides: TGCGCCAGCAGCCCGACAGCGGGGGGGAATGAGCAGTTCTTC.

This chain connects TRBV10-3 to TRBJ2-1; 9 nucleotides align to TRBD1. The CDR3 loop spans 13 amino acids. From germline, CDR1 is ENHRY and CDR2 SYGVKD. J lost 9 bases, V lost 7 bases, and 7 bases had no gene match. CDR3 bases: TGTGCCATCAACCCCGGGACAGGGTTTGAGCAGTTCTTC. Translating it yields CAINPGTGFEQFF.

The CDR3 DNA sequence: TGCAGCGCGGGGGACGGCTACACCTTC. This gives the protein CSAGDGYTF. V is TRBV29-1 and J is TRBJ1-2; a possible D gene is TRBD1 (5 bases). Trimming removed 7 bases at V and 8 bases at J, with 8 bases between. The germline CDR1 and CDR2 sequences are SQVTM and ANQGSEA. CDR3 size: 9 residues.

The genes are TRBV5-6 and TRBJ2-5, with TRBD2 identical over 9 bases. The CDR3 length is 16 residues. The junction had 12 bases not matched to a gene; V was cut back by 4 bases and J by 5 bases. Germline-derived CDR1 and CDR2 are SGHDT and YYEEEE. CDR3 residues: CASSPGAGGLRETQYF. In nucleotides, the CDR3 is TGTGCCAGCAGCCCGGGGGCGGGGGGGCTCCGGGAGACCCAGTACTTC.

The chain has TRBV7-3 and TRBJ2-2; D may be TRBD1 (5 bases). The V gene's germline CDR1 is SGHTA and CDR2 FQGTGA. The CDR3 loop spans 16 amino acids. V lost 0 bases and J 1 base, leaving 9 bases between the germline ends. CDR3 sequence reads: CASSLTGHQNTGELFF. CDR3 coding DNA: TGTGCCAGCAGCTTAACGGGGCACCAGAACACCGGGGAGCTGTTTTTT.

Here the CDR3 reads CASSWLVSANSPLHF. CDR3 bases: TGCGCCAGCAGCTGGCTAGTATCGGCGAATTCACCCCTCCACTTT. The genes are TRBV5-1 and TRBJ1-6; D gene uncertain. Germline V gene data show CDR1 as SGHRS and CDR2 as YFSETQ. The CDR3 sequence is 15 residues long. Trimming removed 3 bases from V and 7 bases from J, with 14 bases in between. The full variable domain, completed using reference TRBV5-1 and TRBJ1-6, is KAGVTQTPRYLIKTRGQQVTLSCSPISGHRSVSWYQQTPGQGLQFLFEYFSETQRNKGNFPGRFSGRQFSNSRSEMNVSTLELGDSALYLCASSWLVSANSPLHFGNGTRLTVT.

V is TRBV7-9 and J is TRBJ2-4; D possibly corresponds to TRBD2 (6 bases). The CDR3 sequence is 13 residues long. Between the trimmed V and J ends, which lost 6 bases and 8 bases, there was a span of 14 bases. In germline, CDR1 is SEHNR, CDR2 FQNEAQ (reference sequence). CDR3: CASSFGGIDIQYF. CDR3 in DNA: TGTGCCAGCAGTTTCGGAGGGATAGACATTCAGTACTTC.

J is TRBJ2-1 and V is TRBV27; 12 bases fit TRBD2. CDR1 MNHEY and CDR2 SMNVEV come from the germline V gene (reference sequence). V lost 2 bases and J lost 8; bases outside the gene matches: 7. This CDR3 comprises 16 residues. CDR3 residues: CASSLRLAGGGHEQFF. The CDR3 DNA follows: TGTGCCAGCAGTTTAAGGCTAGCGGGAGGGGGGCATGAGCAGTTCTTC.

CDR3 sequence reads: CSVGQGAGNTIYF. DNA of the CDR3: TGCAGCGTTGGACAGGGGGCTGGAAACACCATATATTTT. The chain combines TRBV29-1 with TRBJ1-3, with TRBD1 matching 9 bases. This CDR3 is built from 13 residues. Germline CDR1 is SQVTM and CDR2 is ANQGSEA. Losses at the gene ends were 4 bases for V and 2 bases for J; bases not matched to a gene: 0. The variable domain in full, completed from reference TRBV29-1 and TRBJ1-3, reads SAVISQKPSRDICQRGTSLTIQCQVDSQVTMMFWYRQQPGQSLTLIATANQGSEATYESGFVIDKFPISRPNLTFSTLTVSNMSPEDSSIYLCSVGQGAGNTIYFGEGSWLTVV.

The genes are TRBV16 and TRBJ2-1, with D possibly matching TRBD2 (6 bases). The CDR3 covers 15 residues. Germline V lookup: CDR1 KGHSY, CDR2 FQNENV. V dropped 0 bases and J dropped 4 bases, with 10 bases sitting between them. The CDR3 region is CASSQSVAVYNEQFF. The CDR3, as DNA: TGTGCCAGCAGCCAATCAGTAGCGGTTTACAATGAGCAGTTCTTC.

The chain is built from TRBV5-5 and TRBJ2-5; D is possibly TRBD2 (6 bases). With 2 bases removed from V and 5 bases from J, the gap between germline ends came to 10 bases. Germline-derived CDR1 and CDR2 are SGHKS and YYEKEE (reference sequence). The length of the CDR3 is 13 residues. CDR3 nucleotides: TGTGCCAGCAGCTTTCTTGGGGGGGAGACCCAGTACTTC. It encodes CASSFLGGETQYF.

The V gene is TRBV7-9, the J gene TRBJ1-1; perhaps TRBD1 as D (5 bases). CDR1 is SEHNR and CDR2 is FQNEAQ in the germline V gene (reference sequence). The CDR3 extends over 15 amino acids. The V end was cut by 1 base, the J end by 2 bases, with 11 bases between. The CDR3 nucleotides read TGTGCCAGCAGCTTAGGGCGGCAGGGAAACACTGAAGCTTTCTTT. Translating gives CASSLGRQGNTEAFF.

The V call is TRBV6-5, the J call TRBJ1-1; maybe TRBD1 (5 bases). This CDR3 contains 15 residues. CDR1 MNHEY and CDR2 SVGAGI come from the germline V gene. V was shortened by 4 bases and J by 5 bases, with 17 bases between the two germline ends. CDR3 region: CASSSRVRIVTEAFF. The CDR3 nucleotides are TGTGCCAGCAGTTCCAGGGTTCGAATCGTTACTGAAGCTTTCTTT.

The CDR3 loop reads CASKSRENTEAFF. CDR3 in DNA: TGTGCCAGCAAGAGCAGGGAAAACACTGAAGCTTTCTTT. The J gene is TRBJ1-1, the V gene TRBV27; possibly TRBD1 for D (5 bases). Between the trimmed V and J ends, which lost 7 bases and 2 bases, there was a span of 11 bases. The CDR3 spans 13 residues. Per germline, CDR1 MNHEY and CDR2 SMNVEV (reference sequence).

This chain uses TRBV5-4 with TRBJ2-7, with 9 positions matching TRBD1. Trimming took 3 bases from V and 1 from J; bases not matched to a gene: 5. CDR3 length: 15 amino acids. Germline V CDR1 and CDR2: SGHNT, YYREEE (reference sequence). The CDR3 is CASSSPGQGSYEQYF. The CDR3 region has the DNA TGTGCCAGCAGCTCTCCGGGACAGGGTTCCTACGAGCAGTACTTC.